Each of the 21 T cell receptor beta chains below was sequenced from the same sample in a study of blood T cell repertoires in COVID-19. Some clones are missing from TCRdb's copy, which holds only in-frame ones; the method was immunoSEQ multiplex PCR. This repertoire shows 300,000 to 400,000 clones, approximately 89% found once; its top ten account for 1.5% to 2%. The sequencing sample was made of peripheral blood. Every receptor here comes from a woman in her 30s with COVID-19, enrolled during active disease.

CDR3 loop: CASSQHPSAYNEQFF. CDR3 bases: TGTGCCAGCAGTCAACACCCCAGCGCCTACAATGAGCAGTTCTTC. The chain is built from TRBV28 and TRBJ2-1; D gene uncertain. Germline CDR1 reads MDHEN; CDR2 reads SYDVKM. Trimming removed 5 bases at V and 2 bases at J, with 13 bases between. There are 15 residues in the CDR3.

The chain is built from TRBV11-2 and TRBJ1-6; TRBD1 agrees at 8 bases. The CDR3 covers 16 residues. Germline assignment: CDR1 SGHAT and CDR2 FQNNGV. V was pared by 2 bases and J by 10 bases, with 10 bases of the junction left unmatched. CDR3 nucleotide sequence: TGTGCCAGCAGCTTATGGGTACAGGGGGGGAGCTCACCCCTCCACTTT. Amino acid sequence: CASSLWVQGGSSPLHF.

The V and J genes are TRBV3-1 (or the pseudogene TRBV3-2) and TRBJ2-2, with D possibly matching TRBD2 (6 bases). Trimming took off 3 bases at V and 4 bases at J, with 12 bases between the two ends. CDR3 length: 15 amino acids. The germline V gene encodes CDR1 LGHDT and CDR2 YNNKEL (reference sequence). CDR3 region: CASSHGLRGTGELFF. In nucleotides, the CDR3 is TGTGCCAGCAGCCATGGCCTGCGGGGCACCGGGGAGCTGTTTTTT.

The DNA of the CDR3 is TGTGCCAGCAGTTCTATGGGGCGAGCTAATGAAAAACTGTTTTTT. Translating it yields CASSSMGRANEKLFF. This chain joins TRBV27 and TRBJ1-4; TRBD1 might be the D (5 bases). Trimming cost V 4 bases and J 3 bases, with 12 bases left between them. Germline V gene data show CDR1 as MNHEY and CDR2 as SMNVEV (reference sequence). This CDR3 is 15 amino acids long. Looking up the rest from reference TRBV27 and TRBJ1-4 gives the full variable domain: EAQVTQNPRYLITVTGKKLTVTCSQNMNHEYMSWYRQDPGLGLRQIYYSMNVEVTDKGDVPEGYKVSRKEKRNFPLILESPSPNQTSLYFCASSSMGRANEKLFFGSGTQLSVL.

The V and J genes are TRBV2 and TRBJ2-2; no definite D call. The CDR3 spans 13 residues. Germline V gives CDR1 SNHLY, CDR2 FYNNEI. Deletions cut 6 bases from V and 4 bases from J, with 9 bases between. CDR3 region: CASSAETTGELFF. In DNA form, the CDR3 reads TGTGCCAGCAGCGCAGAAACCACCGGGGAGCTGTTTTTT.

The chain links TRBV11-2 to TRBJ1-4; maybe TRBD1 (6 bases). The CDR3 contains 15 residues. V shed 5 bases and J shed 3 bases, with 13 bases lying between them. Germline V gives CDR1 SGHAT, CDR2 FQNNGV. The CDR3 nucleotides are TGTGCCAGCAGCCGGGGTGGGACATCTAATGAAAAACTGTTTTTT. Translated, it gives CASSRGGTSNEKLFF.

Written as DNA, the CDR3 is TGTGCCAGCAGCCTTACCACCCTCGCGGGGGGGACAGATACGCAGTATTTT. This translates into CASSLTTLAGGTDTQYF. The chain combines TRBV28 with TRBJ2-3; 9 positions agree with TRBD2. The CDR3 sequence is 17 residues long. Per germline, CDR1 MDHEN and CDR2 SYDVKM. V gave up 6 bases and J gave up 3 bases; unmatched junction bases: 13.

The chain uses TRBV30 and TRBJ2-3; 7 bases map to TRBD1. Germline V gene sequence: CDR1 GTSNPN, CDR2 SVGIG (reference sequence). V lost 1 base and J lost 7; bases outside the gene matches: 5. This CDR3 comprises 13 residues. This CDR3 reads CAWSGGTVNTQYF. CDR3 in DNA: TGTGCCTGGAGTGGAGGGACAGTCAATACGCAGTATTTT.

This clone was counted a single time. The chain combines TRBV11-2 with TRBJ1-2; 8 bases are a match to TRBD1. The germline CDR1 and CDR2 sequences are SGHAT and FQNNGV. The CDR3 spans 15 residues. Losses at the gene ends were 5 bases for V and 4 bases for J; bases not matched to a gene: 9. The CDR3 loop is CASSHSRDRTYGYTF. CDR3 DNA sequence: TGTGCCAGCAGCCACTCCCGGGACAGGACCTATGGCTACACCTTC.

This clone has only one observation. The chain recombines TRBV6-5 with TRBJ1-2; TRBD1 might be the D (5 bases). V was pared by 6 bases and J by 8 bases, with 13 bases between. The CDR3 contains 12 residues. Germline V gene data show CDR1 as MNHEY and CDR2 as SVGAGI. CDR3 region: CASRTRGEGYTF. The CDR3 DNA reads TGTGCCAGCAGAACAAGGGGTGAGGGCTACACCTTC.

The chain has TRBV5-1 and TRBJ2-1; possibly TRBD2 for D (6 bases). The germline V gene has CDR1 SGHRS and CDR2 YFSETQ. The V end was cut by 5 bases, the J end by 0 bases, with 15 bases between. CDR3 length equals 16 residues. Here the CDR3 DNA reads TGCGCCAGCAGGGAGGGCATGGGGAGCTCCTACAATGAGCAGTTCTTC. Residues: CASREGMGSSYNEQFF.

V and J are TRBV6-5 and TRBJ2-7; 8 nucleotides line up with TRBD1. V lost 6 bases and J lost 5; bases outside the gene matches: 6. CDR3 length: 13 amino acids. Germline lookup yields CDR1 MNHEY and CDR2 SVGAGI. This CDR3 is CASRYRGLDEQYF. The DNA for the CDR3 is TGTGCCAGCAGGTACAGGGGGTTGGACGAGCAGTACTTC.

The V and J genes are TRBV4-1 and TRBJ1-4; the D gene is possibly TRBD1 (5 bases). CDR1 MGHRA and CDR2 YSYEKL come from the germline V gene. Trimming stripped 0 bases from V and 7 bases from J, with 12 bases between. This CDR3 comprises 15 residues. The CDR3 loop reads CASSQEGEGGEKLFF. The DNA for the CDR3 is TGCGCCAGCAGCCAAGAGGGGGAGGGCGGTGAAAAACTGTTTTTT.

The chain carries TRBV4-1 and TRBJ1-3; weak D call: TRBD1 (5 bases). The CDR3 length is 16 residues. V lost 4 bases to trimming and J lost 0 bases, with 13 bases between them. Germline V gene sequence: CDR1 MGHRA, CDR2 YSYEKL. The chain's CDR3 is CASSRGILSSGNTIYF. DNA of the CDR3: TGCGCCAGCAGCCGGGGCATACTTAGCTCTGGAAACACCATATATTTT.

The chain joins TRBV25-1 to TRBJ2-7; the match to TRBD1 covers 7 bases. J was trimmed by 3 bases and V by 6 bases; bases with no gene match: 5. This CDR3 spans 13 amino acids. CDR1 and CDR2 from the germline V gene are MGHDK and SYGVNS. The CDR3 protein is CASRDRSSYEQYF. CDR3 nucleotide sequence: TGTGCCAGCAGGGACAGGAGCAGCTACGAGCAGTACTTC.

The chain uses TRBV7-3 and TRBJ1-2, with 7 nucleotides matching TRBD1. CDR1 is SGHTA, CDR2 FQGTGA, per germline. The CDR3 contains 15 residues. Trimming removed 5 bases from V and 4 bases from J; junction bases left unmatched: 10. The DNA of the CDR3 is TGTGCCAGCAGCCCCGGAGGGGGCGGTATCTATGGCTACACCTTC. It yields the protein CASSPGGGGIYGYTF. The whole variable domain, remainder taken from reference TRBV7-3 and TRBJ1-2, is GAGVSQTPSNKVTEKGKYVELRCDPISGHTALYWYRQSLGQGPEFLIYFQGTGAADDSGLPNDRFFAVRPEGSVSTLKIQRTERGDSAVYLCASSPGGGGIYGYTFGSGTRLTVV.

V and J are TRBV5-4 and TRBJ1-4; D gene ambiguous. The CDR3 has 13 amino acids. Germline V gene data show CDR1 as SGHNT and CDR2 as YYREEE (reference sequence). The V end was cut by 3 bases, the J end by 7 bases, with 10 bases between. CDR3 nucleotides: TGTGCCAGCAGCTCGGGTAGGAGTGAAAAACTGTTTTTT. Protein product: CASSSGRSEKLFF.

The chain is built from TRBV12-3 or TRBV12-4 and TRBJ1-2; 8 nucleotides align to TRBD1. The V gene end was trimmed by 6 bases and the J gene end by 7 bases; junction bases not matched to a gene: 7. This CDR3 is 13 amino acids long. The CDR3 bases are TGTGCCAGCAGCGGTCAGGGGGCGCCTGGCTACACCTTC. The encoded protein is CASSGQGAPGYTF.

The chain is built from TRBV15 and TRBJ2-3; 12 bases line up with TRBD1. This CDR3 is 15 amino acids long. Germline V CDR1 and CDR2: LNHNV, YYDKDF (reference sequence). Trimming at V came to 9 bases and at J to 3 bases, leaving 7 bases not matched to a gene. As DNA, the CDR3 is TGTGCCACTGGCAGGGGACAGGGGGCAACAGATACGCAGTATTTT. Encoded protein: CATGRGQGATDTQYF. The variable domain in full, completed from reference TRBV15 and TRBJ2-3, reads DAMVIQNPRYQVTQFGKPVTLSCSQTLNHNVMYWYQQKSSQAPKLLFHYYDKDFNNEADTPDNFQSRRPNTSFCFLDIRSPGLGDTAMYLCATGRGQGATDTQYFGPGTRLTVL.

V and J are TRBV30 and TRBJ1-1, with unresolved D. The CDR3 totals 15 residues. V lost 2 bases and J 6 bases, leaving 19 bases between the germline ends. Germline lookup yields CDR1 GTSNPN and CDR2 SVGIG (reference sequence). CDR3 bases: TGTGCCTGGAGTAAAAGACGGGAGGAAGCGGCTGAAGCTTTCTTT. Amino acid sequence: CAWSKRREEAAEAFF. Full variable domain (missing parts from reference TRBV30 and TRBJ1-1): SQTIHQWPATLVQPVGSPLSLECTVEGTSNPNLYWYRQAAGRGLQLLFYSVGIGQISSEVPQNLSASRPQDRQFILSSKKLLLSDSGFYLCAWSKRREEAAEAFFGQGTRLTVV.

V usage is TRBV12-3 or TRBV12-4 and J usage is TRBJ1-5; 7 nucleotides align to TRBD1. The V gene end was trimmed by 5 bases and the J gene end by 9 bases; junction bases not matched to a gene: 7. CDR3 size: 13 residues. CDR3 sequence: CASSRQGILPQHF. The CDR3 DNA follows: TGTGCCAGCAGTCGACAGGGAATCCTGCCCCAGCATTTT.